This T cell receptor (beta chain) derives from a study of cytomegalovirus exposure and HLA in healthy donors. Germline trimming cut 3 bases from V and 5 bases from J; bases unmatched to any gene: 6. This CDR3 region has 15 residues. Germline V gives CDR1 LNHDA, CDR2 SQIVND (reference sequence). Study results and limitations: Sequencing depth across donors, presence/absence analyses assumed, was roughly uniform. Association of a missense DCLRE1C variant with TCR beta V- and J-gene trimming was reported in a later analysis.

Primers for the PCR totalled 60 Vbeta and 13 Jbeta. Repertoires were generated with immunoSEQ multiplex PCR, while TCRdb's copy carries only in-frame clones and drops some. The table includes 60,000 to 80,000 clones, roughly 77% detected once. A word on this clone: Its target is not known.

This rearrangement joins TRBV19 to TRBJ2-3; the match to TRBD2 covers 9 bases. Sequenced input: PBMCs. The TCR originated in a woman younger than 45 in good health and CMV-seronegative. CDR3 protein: CASSIVAGAGDTQYF. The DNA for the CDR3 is TGTGCCAGTAGTATTGTAGCGGGAGCGGGAGATACGCAGTATTTT. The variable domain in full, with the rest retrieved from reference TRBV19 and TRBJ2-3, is DGGITQSPKYLFRKEGQNVTLSCEQNLNHDAMYWYRQDPGQGLRLIYYSQIVNDFQKGDIAEGYSVSREKKESFPLTVTSAQKNPTAFYLCASSIVAGAGDTQYFGPGTRLTVL.